This TCR beta chain was recovered during a study of cytomegalovirus exposure and HLA in healthy donors. Overall study findings and caveats: Accurate prediction of most subjects' HLA-A and HLA-B alleles from TCR beta sequences was reported. The authors listed 180 or so TCR beta chains as cytomegalovirus-associated. V- and J-gene trimming of TCR beta was linked (in a later analysis) to a missense DCLRE1C variant.

Germline values: CDR1 MNHEY, CDR2 SVGAGI. The CDR3 contains 16 residues. V was cut by 2 bases and J by 0 bases, with 11 bases left in between. In the case of this clone: Its antigen is not identified. The same CDR3 arises from other DNA sequences in this sample as well.

PCR used 60 Vbeta primers and 13 Jbeta primers. Sequenced by immunoSEQ multiplex PCR; TCRdb stores in-frame clones only, minus some. Its table lists about 100,000 clones. Sequenced sample: PBMCs. V gene TRBV6-5 combines with J gene TRBJ2-1, with D maybe TRBD2 (6 bases). The receptor was derived from a girl aged 5 to 17 in good health and CMV-seropositive. In nucleotides, the CDR3 is TGTGCCAGCAGTTACGCGGGGTCCTTCTCCTACAATGAGCAGTTCTTC. It yields the protein CASSYAGSFSYNEQFF.